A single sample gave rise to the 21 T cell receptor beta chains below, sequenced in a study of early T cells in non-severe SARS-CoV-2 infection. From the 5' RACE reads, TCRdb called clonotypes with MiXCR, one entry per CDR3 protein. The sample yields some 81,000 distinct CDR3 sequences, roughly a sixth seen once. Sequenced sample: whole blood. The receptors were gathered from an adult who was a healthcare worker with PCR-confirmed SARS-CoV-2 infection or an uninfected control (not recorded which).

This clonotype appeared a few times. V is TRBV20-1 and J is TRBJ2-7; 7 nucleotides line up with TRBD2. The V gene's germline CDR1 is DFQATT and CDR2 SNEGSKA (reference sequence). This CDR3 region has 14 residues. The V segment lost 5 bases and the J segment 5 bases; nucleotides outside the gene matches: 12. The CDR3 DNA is TGCAGTGCTCTACGCGGGGGTGCCCCCGACGAGCAGTACTTC. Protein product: CSALRGGAPDEQYF.

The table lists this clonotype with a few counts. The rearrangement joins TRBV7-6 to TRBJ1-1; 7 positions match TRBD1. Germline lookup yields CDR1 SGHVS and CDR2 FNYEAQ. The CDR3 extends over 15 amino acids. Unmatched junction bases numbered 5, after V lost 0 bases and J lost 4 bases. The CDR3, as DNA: TGTGCCAGCAGCTTAGCGGCGGGACAGTCCACTGAAGCTTTCTTT. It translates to CASSLAAGQSTEAFF. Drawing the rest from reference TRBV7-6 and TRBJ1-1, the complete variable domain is GAGVSQSPRYKVTKRGQDVALRCDPISGHVSLYWYRQALGQGPEFLTYFNYEAQQDKSGLPNDRFSAERPEGSISTLTIQRTEQRDSAMYRCASSLAAGQSTEAFFGQGTRLTVV.

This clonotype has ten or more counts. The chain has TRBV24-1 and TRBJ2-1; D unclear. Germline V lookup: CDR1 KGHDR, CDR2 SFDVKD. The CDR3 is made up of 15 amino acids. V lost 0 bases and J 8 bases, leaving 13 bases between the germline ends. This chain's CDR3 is CATSDLRLSSHEQFF. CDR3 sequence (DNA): TGTGCCACCAGTGATTTGAGGTTGTCTTCACATGAGCAGTTCTTC.

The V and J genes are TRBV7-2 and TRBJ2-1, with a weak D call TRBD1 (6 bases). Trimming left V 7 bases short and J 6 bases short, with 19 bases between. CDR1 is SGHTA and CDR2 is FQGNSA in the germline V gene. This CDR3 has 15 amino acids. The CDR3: CASNSLQGLVNEQFF. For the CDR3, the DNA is TGTGCCAGCAATTCCCTCCAGGGGCTAGTCAATGAGCAGTTCTTC.

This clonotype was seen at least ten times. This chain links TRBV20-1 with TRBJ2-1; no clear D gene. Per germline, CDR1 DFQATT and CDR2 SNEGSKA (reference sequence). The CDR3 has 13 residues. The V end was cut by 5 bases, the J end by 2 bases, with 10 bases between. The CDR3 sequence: CSALIGAYNEQFF. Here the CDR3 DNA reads TGCAGTGCTCTGATTGGGGCCTACAATGAGCAGTTCTTC.

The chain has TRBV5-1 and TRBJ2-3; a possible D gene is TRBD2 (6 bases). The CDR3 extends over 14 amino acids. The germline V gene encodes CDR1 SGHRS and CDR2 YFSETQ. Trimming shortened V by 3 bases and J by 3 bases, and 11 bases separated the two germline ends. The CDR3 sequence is CASSSWEATDTQYF. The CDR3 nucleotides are TGCGCCAGCAGCTCGTGGGAGGCGACAGATACGCAGTATTTT.

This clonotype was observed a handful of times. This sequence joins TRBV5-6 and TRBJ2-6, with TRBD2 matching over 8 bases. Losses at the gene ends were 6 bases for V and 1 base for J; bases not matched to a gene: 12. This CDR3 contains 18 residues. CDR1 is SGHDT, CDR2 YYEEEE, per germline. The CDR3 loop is CASISLDSGISGANVLTF. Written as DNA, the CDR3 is TGTGCCAGCATCTCGCTTGATAGCGGGATTTCTGGGGCCAACGTCCTGACTTTC.

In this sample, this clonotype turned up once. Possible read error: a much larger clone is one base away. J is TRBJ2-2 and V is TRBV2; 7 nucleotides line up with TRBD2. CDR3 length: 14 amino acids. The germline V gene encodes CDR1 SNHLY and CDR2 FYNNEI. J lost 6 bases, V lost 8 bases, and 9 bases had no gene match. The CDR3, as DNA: TGTGCCAGCGAGGTCCGGGAGGCGGCCGGGGAGCTGTTTTTT. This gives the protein CASEVREAAGELFF. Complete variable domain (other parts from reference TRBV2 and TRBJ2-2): EPEVTQTPSHQVTQMGQEVILRCVPISNHLYFYWYRQILGQKVEFLVSFYNNEISEKSEIFDDQFSVERPDGSNFTLKIRSTKLEDSAMYFCASEVREAAGELFFGEGSRLTVL.

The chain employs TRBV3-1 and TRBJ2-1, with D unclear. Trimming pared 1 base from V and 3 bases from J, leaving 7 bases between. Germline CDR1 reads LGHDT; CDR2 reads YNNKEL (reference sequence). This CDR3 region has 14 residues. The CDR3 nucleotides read TGTGCCAGCAGCCAAGGCATTGGCTACAATGAGCAGTTCTTC. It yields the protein CASSQGIGYNEQFF.

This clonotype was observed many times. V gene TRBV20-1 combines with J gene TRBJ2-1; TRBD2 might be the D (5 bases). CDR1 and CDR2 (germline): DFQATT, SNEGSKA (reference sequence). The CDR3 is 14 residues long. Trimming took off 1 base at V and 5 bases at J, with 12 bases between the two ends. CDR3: CSARAPGRNNEQFF. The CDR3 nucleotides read TGCAGTGCTAGAGCCCCGGGGAGAAACAATGAGCAGTTCTTC.

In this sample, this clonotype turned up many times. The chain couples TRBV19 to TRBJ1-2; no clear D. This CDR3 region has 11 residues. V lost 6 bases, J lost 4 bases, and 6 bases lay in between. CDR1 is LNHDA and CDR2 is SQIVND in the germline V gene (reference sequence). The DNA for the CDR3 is TGTGCCAGTAGAGCCAGCTATGGCTACACCTTC. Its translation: CASRASYGYTF. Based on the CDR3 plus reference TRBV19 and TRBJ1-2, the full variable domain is DGGITQSPKYLFRKEGQNVTLSCEQNLNHDAMYWYRQDPGQGLRLIYYSQIVNDFQKGDIAEGYSVSREKKESFPLTVTSAQKNPTAFYLCASRASYGYTFGSGTRLTVV.

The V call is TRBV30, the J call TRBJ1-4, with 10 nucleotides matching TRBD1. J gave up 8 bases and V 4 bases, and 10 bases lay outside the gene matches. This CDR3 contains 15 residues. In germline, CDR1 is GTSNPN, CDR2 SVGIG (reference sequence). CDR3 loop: CAWNTRQGASEKLFF. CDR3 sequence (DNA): TGTGCCTGGAATACAAGACAGGGGGCATCGGAAAAACTGTTTTTT.

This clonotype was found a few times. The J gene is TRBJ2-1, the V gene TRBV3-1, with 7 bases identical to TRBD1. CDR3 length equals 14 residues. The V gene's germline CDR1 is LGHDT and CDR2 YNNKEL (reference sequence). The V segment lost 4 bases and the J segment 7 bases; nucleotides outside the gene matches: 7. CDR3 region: CASSREGGINEQFF. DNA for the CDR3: TGTGCCAGCAGCCGTGAAGGGGGCATAAATGAGCAGTTCTTC.

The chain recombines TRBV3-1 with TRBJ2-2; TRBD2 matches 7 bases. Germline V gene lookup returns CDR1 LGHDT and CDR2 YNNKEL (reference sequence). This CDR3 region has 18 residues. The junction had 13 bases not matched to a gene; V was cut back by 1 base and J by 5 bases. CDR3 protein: CASSQGKGAGSSTGELFF. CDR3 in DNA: TGTGCCAGCAGCCAAGGAAAGGGAGCGGGATCGTCGACCGGGGAGCTGTTTTTT.

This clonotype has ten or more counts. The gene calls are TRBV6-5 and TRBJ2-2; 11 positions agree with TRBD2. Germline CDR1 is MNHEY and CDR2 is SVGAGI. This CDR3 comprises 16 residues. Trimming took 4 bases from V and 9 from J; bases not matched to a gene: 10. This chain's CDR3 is CASSSGLAVNTRELFF. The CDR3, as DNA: TGTGCCAGCAGTTCGGGACTAGCGGTTAATACCAGGGAGCTGTTTTTT.

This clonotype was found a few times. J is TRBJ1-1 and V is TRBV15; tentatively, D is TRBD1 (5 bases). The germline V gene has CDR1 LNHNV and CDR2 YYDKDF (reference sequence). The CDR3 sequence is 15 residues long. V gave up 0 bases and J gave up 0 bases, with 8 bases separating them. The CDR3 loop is CATSRDTRVNTEAFF. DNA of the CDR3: TGTGCCACCAGCAGAGATACCAGGGTGAACACTGAAGCTTTCTTT.

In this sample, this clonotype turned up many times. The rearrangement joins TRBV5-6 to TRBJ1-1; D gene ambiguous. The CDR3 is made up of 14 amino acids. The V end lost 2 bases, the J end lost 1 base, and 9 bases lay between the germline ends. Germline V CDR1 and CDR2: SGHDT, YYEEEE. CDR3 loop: CASSFRNGNTEAFF. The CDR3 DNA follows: TGTGCCAGCAGCTTCCGAAACGGGAACACTGAAGCTTTCTTT. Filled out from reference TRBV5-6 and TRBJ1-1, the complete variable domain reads DAGVTQSPTHLIKTRGQQVTLRCSPKSGHDTVSWYQQALGQGPQFIFQYYEEEERQRGNFPDRFSGHQFPNYSSELNVNALLLGDSALYLCASSFRNGNTEAFFGQGTRLTVV.

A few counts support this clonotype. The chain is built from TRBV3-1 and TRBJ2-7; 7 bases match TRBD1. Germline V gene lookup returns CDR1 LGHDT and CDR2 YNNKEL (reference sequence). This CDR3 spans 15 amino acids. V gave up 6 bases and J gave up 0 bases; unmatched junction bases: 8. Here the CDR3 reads CASRKGTEGSYEQYF. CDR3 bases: TGTGCCAGCAGGAAGGGGACAGAGGGCTCCTACGAGCAGTACTTC.

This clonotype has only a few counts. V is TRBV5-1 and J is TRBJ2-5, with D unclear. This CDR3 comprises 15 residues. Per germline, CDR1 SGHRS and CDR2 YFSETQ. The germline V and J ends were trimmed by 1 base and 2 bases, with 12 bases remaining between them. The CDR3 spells CASSLNRNSQETQYF. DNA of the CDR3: TGCGCCAGCAGCTTGAACCGGAATTCGCAAGAGACCCAGTACTTC.

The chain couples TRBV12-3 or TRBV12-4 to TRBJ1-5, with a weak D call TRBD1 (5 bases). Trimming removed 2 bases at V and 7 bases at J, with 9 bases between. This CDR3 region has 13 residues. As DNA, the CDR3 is TGTGCCAGCAGTTTAAGGGGTAGCCAGCCCCAGCATTTT. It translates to CASSLRGSQPQHF.

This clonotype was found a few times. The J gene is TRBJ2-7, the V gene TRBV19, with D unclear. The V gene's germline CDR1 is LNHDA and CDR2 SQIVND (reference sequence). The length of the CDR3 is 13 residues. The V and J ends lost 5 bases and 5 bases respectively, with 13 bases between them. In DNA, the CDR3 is TGTGCCAGTAGTCCGACCACTTGGGACGAGCAGTACTTC. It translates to CASSPTTWDEQYF.